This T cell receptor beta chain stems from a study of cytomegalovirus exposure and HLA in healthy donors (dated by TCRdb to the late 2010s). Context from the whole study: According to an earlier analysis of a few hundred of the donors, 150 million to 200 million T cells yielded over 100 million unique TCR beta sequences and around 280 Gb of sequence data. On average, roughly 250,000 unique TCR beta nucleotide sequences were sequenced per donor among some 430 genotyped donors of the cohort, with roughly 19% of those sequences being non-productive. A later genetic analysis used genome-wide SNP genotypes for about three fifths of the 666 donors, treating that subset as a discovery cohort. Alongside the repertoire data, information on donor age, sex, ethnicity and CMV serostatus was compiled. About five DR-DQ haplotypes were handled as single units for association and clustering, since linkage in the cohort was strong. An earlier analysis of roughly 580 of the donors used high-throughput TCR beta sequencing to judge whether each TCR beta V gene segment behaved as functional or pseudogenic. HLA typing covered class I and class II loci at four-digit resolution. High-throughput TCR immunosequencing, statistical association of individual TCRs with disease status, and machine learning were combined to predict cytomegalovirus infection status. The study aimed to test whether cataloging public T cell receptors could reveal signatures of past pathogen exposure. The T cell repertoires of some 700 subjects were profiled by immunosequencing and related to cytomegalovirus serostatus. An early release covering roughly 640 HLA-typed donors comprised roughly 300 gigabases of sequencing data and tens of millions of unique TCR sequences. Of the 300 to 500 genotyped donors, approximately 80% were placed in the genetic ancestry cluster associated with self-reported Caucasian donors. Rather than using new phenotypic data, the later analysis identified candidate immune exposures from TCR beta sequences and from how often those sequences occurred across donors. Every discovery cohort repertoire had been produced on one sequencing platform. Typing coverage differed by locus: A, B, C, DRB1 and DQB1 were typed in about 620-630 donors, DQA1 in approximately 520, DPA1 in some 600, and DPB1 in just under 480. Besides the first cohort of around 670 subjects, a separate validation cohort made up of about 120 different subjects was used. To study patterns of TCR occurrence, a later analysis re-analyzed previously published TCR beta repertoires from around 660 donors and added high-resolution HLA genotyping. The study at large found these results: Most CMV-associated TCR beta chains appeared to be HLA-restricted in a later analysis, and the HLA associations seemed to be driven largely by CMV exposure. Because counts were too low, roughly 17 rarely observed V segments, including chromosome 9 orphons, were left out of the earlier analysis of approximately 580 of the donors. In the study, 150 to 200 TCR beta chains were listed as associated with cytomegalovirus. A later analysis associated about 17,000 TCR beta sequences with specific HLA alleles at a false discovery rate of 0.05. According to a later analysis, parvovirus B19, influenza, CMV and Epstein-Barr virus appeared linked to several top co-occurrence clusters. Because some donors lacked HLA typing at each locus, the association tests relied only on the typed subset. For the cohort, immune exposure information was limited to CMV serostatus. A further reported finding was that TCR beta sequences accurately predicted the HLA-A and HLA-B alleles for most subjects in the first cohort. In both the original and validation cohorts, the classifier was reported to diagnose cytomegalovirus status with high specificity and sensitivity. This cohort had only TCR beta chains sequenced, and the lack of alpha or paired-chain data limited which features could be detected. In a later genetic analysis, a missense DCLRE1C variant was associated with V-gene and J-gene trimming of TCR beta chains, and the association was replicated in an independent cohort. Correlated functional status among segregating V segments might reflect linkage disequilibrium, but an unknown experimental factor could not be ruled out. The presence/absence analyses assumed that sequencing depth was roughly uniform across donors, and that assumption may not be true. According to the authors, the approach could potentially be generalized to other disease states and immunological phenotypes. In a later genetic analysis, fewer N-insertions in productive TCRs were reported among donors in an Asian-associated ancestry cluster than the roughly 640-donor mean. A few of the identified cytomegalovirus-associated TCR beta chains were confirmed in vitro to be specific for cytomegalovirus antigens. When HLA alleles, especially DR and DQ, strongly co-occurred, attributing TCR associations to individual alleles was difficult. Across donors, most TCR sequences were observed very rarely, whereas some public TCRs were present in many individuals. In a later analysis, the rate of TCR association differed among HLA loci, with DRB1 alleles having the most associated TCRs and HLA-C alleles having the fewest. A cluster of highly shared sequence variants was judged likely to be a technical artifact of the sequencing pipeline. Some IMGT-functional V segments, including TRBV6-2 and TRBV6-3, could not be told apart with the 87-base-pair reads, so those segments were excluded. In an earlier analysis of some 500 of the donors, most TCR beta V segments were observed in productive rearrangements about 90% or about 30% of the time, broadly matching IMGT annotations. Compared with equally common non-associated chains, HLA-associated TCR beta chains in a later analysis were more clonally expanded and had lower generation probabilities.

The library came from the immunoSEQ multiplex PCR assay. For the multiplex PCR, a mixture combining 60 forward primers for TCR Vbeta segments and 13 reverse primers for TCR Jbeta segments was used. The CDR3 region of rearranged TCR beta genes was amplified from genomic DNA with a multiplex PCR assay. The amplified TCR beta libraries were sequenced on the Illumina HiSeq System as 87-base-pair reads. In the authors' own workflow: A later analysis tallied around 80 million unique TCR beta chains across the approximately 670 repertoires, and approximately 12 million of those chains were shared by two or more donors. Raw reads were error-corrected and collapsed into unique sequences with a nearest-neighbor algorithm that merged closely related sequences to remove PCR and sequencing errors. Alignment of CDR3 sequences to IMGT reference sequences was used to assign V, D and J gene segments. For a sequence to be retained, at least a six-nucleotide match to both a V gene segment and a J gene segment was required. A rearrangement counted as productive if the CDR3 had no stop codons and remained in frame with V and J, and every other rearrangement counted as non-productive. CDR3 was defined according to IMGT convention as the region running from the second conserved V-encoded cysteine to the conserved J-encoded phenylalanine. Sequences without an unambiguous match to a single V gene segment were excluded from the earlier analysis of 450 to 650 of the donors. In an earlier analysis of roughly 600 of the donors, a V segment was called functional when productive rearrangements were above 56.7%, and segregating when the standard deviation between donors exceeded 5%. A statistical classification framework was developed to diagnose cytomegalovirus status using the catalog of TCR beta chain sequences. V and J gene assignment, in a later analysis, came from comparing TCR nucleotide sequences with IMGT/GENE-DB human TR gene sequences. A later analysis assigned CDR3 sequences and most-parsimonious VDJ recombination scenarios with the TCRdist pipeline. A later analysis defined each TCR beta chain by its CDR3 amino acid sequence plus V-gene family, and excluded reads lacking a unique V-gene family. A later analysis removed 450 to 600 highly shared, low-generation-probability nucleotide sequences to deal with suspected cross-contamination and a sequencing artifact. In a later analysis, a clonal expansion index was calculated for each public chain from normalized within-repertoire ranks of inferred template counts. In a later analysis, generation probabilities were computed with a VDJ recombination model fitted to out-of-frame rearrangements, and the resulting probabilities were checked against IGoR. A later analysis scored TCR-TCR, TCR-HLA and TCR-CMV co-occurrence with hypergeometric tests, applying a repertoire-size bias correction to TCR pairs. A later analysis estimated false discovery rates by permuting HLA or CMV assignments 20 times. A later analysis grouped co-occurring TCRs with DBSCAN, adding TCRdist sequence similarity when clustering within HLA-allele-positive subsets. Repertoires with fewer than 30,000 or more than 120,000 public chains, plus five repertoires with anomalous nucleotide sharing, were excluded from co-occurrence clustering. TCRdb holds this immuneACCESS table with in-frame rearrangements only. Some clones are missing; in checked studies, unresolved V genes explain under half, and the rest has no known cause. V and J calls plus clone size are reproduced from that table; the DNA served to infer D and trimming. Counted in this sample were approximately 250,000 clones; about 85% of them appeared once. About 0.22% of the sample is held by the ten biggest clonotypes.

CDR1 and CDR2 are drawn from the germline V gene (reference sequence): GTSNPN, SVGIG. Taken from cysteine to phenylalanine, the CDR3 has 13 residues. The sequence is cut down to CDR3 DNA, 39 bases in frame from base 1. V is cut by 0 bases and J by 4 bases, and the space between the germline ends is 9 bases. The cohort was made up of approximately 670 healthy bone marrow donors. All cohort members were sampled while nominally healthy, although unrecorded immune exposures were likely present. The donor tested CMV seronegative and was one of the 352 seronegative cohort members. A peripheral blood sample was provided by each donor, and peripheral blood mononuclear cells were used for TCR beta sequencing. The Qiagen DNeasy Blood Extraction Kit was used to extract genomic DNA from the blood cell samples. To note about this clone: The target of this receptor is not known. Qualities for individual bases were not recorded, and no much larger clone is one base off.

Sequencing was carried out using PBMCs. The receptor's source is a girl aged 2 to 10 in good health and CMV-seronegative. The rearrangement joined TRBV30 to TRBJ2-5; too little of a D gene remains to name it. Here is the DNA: TGTGCCTGGAGTGTAGCCAGGCGAGAGACCCAGTACTTC. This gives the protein CAWSVARRETQYF. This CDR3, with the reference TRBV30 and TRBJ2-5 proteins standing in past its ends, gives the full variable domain SQTIHQWPATLVQPVGSPLSLECTVEGTSNPNLYWYRQAAGRGLQLLFYSVGIGQISSEVPQNLSASRPQDRQFILSSKKLLLSDSGFYLCAWSVARRETQYFGPGTRLLVL.